This T cell receptor (beta chain) was captured in a study of T cells after yellow fever vaccination. UMIs and a universal primer site were added when TCR cDNA was made by 5'RACE template switching. MiXCR was run by TCRdb on the 5' RACE reads, yielding one entry per CDR3 protein. The repertoire includes around 350,000 distinct CDR3 sequences, over 5% of them detected once, and 15% sits in the top ten. This clonotype was observed many times. Its target is not known. Study-wide points: Abundant clonotypes (contaminants from the bulk population) could be present in FACS-sorted repertoires. A secondary response was less intense yet reached its peak sooner, at day 5 versus 15. Detected again after the booster were most primary-vaccination clones, at 95% to 96% CD4 and 88% CD8.

V lost 6 bases to trimming and J lost 8 bases; unmatched junction nucleotides: 9. The CDR3 consists of 15 residues. The V gene's germline CDR1 is SGHRS and CDR2 YFSETQ. This receptor was taken from a man aged 30 to 45 who received the YFV17D yellow fever vaccine. Sequencing used PBMCs, obtained 5 days after the yellow fever booster vaccination. The chain carries TRBV5-1 and TRBJ2-3; TRBD2 agrees at 13 bases. The CDR3 sequence: CASIELAGGPSTQYF. The CDR3 bases are TGCGCCAGCATCGAACTAGCGGGAGGGCCTAGTACGCAGTATTTT.